The 32 T cell receptor beta chains in this list originate from one sample, sequenced in a study of identical twins. TCRdb re-called the 5' RACE reads with MiXCR, one entry per CDR3 protein. The sample lists approximately 1.8 million distinct CDR3 sequences; more than 30% were seen once. Source material: cord blood. The receptors were sampled from a newborn girl in good health.

This clonotype was observed a few times. The rearrangement links TRBV27 to TRBJ1-2, with unresolved D. This CDR3 spans 14 amino acids. Trimming left V 5 bases short and J 1 base short, with 11 bases between. Per the germline V gene, CDR1 is MNHEY and CDR2 is SMNVEV (reference sequence). The DNA for the CDR3 is TGTGCCAGCAGTGCGAACGGCGTTAACTATGGCTACACCTTC. This codes for CASSANGVNYGYTF.

J is TRBJ2-1 and V is TRBV20-1; 8 bases align to TRBD2. The germline V gene encodes CDR1 DFQATT and CDR2 SNEGSKA (reference sequence). This CDR3 has 14 amino acids. Losses at the gene ends were 3 bases for V and 10 bases for J; bases not matched to a gene: 11. The DNA for the CDR3 is TGCAGTGCTAGGAACCAGCGGGGGACCTACGAGCAGTTCTTC. This sequence encodes CSARNQRGTYEQFF.

The chain links TRBV20-1 to TRBJ2-5; D possibly corresponds to TRBD1 (6 bases). V lost 3 bases to trimming and J lost 11 bases, with 19 bases between them. CDR3 length: 13 residues. CDR1 DFQATT and CDR2 SNEGSKA come from the germline V gene (reference sequence). The CDR3 is CSARGHRAQEQYF. CDR3 nucleotide sequence: TGCAGTGCTAGGGGTCACAGGGCCCAAGAGCAGTACTTC.

This clonotype has just a few counts. This sequence joins TRBV11-2 and TRBJ1-5, with D perhaps matching TRBD1 (5 bases). Per germline, CDR1 SGHAT and CDR2 FQNNGV. This CDR3 spans 17 amino acids. Trimming removed 1 base at V and 5 bases at J, with 18 bases between. CDR3 nucleotide sequence: TGTGCCAGCAGCTTAGTGGCGCAGGGCGAGTCCGATCAGCCCCAGCATTTT. Amino acid sequence: CASSLVAQGESDQPQHF.

This clonotype came up once. With a much larger clone just one base away, this may be a read error. This is likely a read error, given that the CDR3 carries no conserved phenylalanine or tryptophan at its end. This sequence joins TRBV29-1 and TRBJ2-3; D not certain. Deletions cut 4 bases from V and 2 bases from J, with 10 bases between. This CDR3 is 13 amino acids long. Looked up from germline, CDR1 is SQVTM and CDR2 is ANQGSEA. CDR3 sequence: CSVGGSPTDTQYC. In DNA form, the CDR3 reads TGCAGCGTTGGGGGAAGTCCCACAGATACGCAGTATTGT.

This sequence joins TRBV20-1 and TRBJ1-1, with TRBD1 as a possible D gene (6 bases). CDR3 size: 11 residues. Between the trimmed V and J ends, which lost 8 bases and 13 bases, there was a span of 20 bases. Germline assignment: CDR1 DFQATT and CDR2 SNEGSKA (reference sequence). CDR3 region: CSTLDRFGGFF. CDR3 nucleotide sequence: TGCAGTACACTCGACAGGTTTGGGGGTTTCTTT.

The chain joins TRBV11-2 to TRBJ2-5; 14 nucleotides align to TRBD2. The CDR3 spans 16 residues. V dropped 5 bases and J dropped 11; count of bases not matched to a gene: 13. Germline-derived CDR1 and CDR2 are SGHAT and FQNNGV. The CDR3 sequence is CASSRKGLAGDGEQYF. Here the CDR3 DNA reads TGTGCCAGCAGCCGCAAGGGACTAGCGGGAGATGGTGAGCAGTACTTC.

V is TRBV5-1 and J is TRBJ1-2, with unresolved D. Germline V gene lookup returns CDR1 SGHRS and CDR2 YFSETQ. The CDR3 has 14 residues. Trimming removed 1 base at V and 5 bases at J, with 12 bases between. CDR3 coding DNA: TGCGCCAGCAGCTTGCTACAGAGCGGGTATGGCTACACCTTC. Protein product: CASSLLQSGYGYTF.

This rearrangement joins TRBV3-1 to TRBJ2-7; 11 bases align to TRBD2. Germline V gene data show CDR1 as LGHDT and CDR2 as YNNKEL (reference sequence). The CDR3 has 15 amino acids. V shed 4 bases and J 5 bases; nucleotides not matched to a gene: 7. The CDR3 reads CASSLLTSGVNEQYF. CDR3 sequence (DNA): TGTGCCAGCAGCCTTTTGACTAGCGGGGTCAACGAGCAGTACTTC.

The sample holds a few counts of this clonotype. The V gene is TRBV5-1, the J gene TRBJ1-2; 7 nucleotides agree with TRBD1. The junction had 16 bases not matched to a gene; V was cut back by 4 bases and J by 4 bases. This CDR3 comprises 17 residues. Germline V gene sequence: CDR1 SGHRS, CDR2 YFSETQ. CDR3 DNA sequence: TGCGCCAGCAGCGGTTTGCCACAGGGGCAGACTCTCTATGGCTACACCTTC. It is translated as CASSGLPQGQTLYGYTF.

J is TRBJ2-5 and V is TRBV7-2; maybe TRBD1 (5 bases). Germline V gene data show CDR1 as SGHTA and CDR2 as FQGNSA. CDR3 length: 12 amino acids. V was trimmed by 5 bases and J by 6 bases, leaving 10 bases between them. DNA for the CDR3: TGTGCCAGCAGCCTCAGGGCAAAGACCCAGTACTTC. It translates to CASSLRAKTQYF.

This chain connects TRBV7-2 to TRBJ2-3; 12 bases match TRBD2. The CDR3 length is 17 residues. The junction had 7 bases not matched to a gene; V was cut back by 3 bases and J by 3 bases. CDR1 and CDR2 (germline): SGHTA, FQGNSA. This chain's CDR3 is CASSLAGLAGLTDTQYF. The CDR3 DNA reads TGTGCCAGCAGCTTGGCAGGACTAGCGGGGTTAACAGATACGCAGTATTTT.

The rearrangement joins TRBV9 to TRBJ2-7, with D perhaps matching TRBD2 (6 bases). The CDR3 runs 14 residues. Trimming took off 4 bases at V and 4 bases at J, with 15 bases between the two ends. Germline CDR1 and CDR2: SGDLS and YYNGEE. CDR3 DNA: TGTGCCAGCAGCCTCCGCGGGGACCCATACGAGCAGTACTTC. It specifies CASSLRGDPYEQYF.

V is TRBV24-1 and J is TRBJ2-1; 7 nucleotides match TRBD1. Unmatched junction bases numbered 6, after V lost 2 bases and J lost 0 bases. The CDR3 runs to 17 residues. CDR1 is KGHDR, CDR2 SFDVKD, per germline. CDR3: CATSDSQGQSSYNEQFF. CDR3 nucleotides: TGTGCCACCAGTGATTCGCAGGGACAGAGCTCCTACAATGAGCAGTTCTTC.

About this clonotype itself: A read error is possible here, since a much larger clone lies one base away. The J gene is TRBJ1-2, the V gene TRBV6-1; TRBD1 aligns across 7 bases. CDR3 length equals 15 residues. Per the germline V gene, CDR1 is MNHNS and CDR2 is SASEGT. The CDR3 sequence is CAGSPGQAHNYGYTF. CDR3 sequence (DNA): TGTGCCGGCAGTCCCGGACAGGCCCATAACTATGGCTACACCTTC.

The rearrangement links TRBV4-1 to TRBJ2-2; 7 bases fit TRBD2. This CDR3 is 15 amino acids long. Germline V lookup: CDR1 MGHRA, CDR2 YSYEKL. V dropped 0 bases and J dropped 4; count of bases not matched to a gene: 2. The chain's CDR3 is CASSQEASGTGELFF. The CDR3 DNA sequence: TGCGCCAGCAGCCAAGAGGCTAGCGGCACCGGGGAGCTGTTTTTT.

This clonotype was detected only a few times. The rearrangement joins TRBV14 to TRBJ2-1, with D possibly matching TRBD2 (5 bases). This CDR3 is 17 amino acids long. Germline V gene lookup returns CDR1 SGHDN and CDR2 FVKESK. V was shortened by 0 bases and J by 2 bases, with 14 bases between the two germline ends. The CDR3 loop is CASSQDVSSRPYNEQFF. CDR3 bases: TGTGCCAGCAGCCAAGATGTTTCTAGCCGGCCCTACAATGAGCAGTTCTTC. Full variable domain (remainder filled in from reference TRBV14 and TRBJ2-1): EAGVTQFPSHSVIEKGQTVTLRCDPISGHDNLYWYRRVMGKEIKFLLHFVKESKQDESGMPNNRFLAERTGGTYSTLKVQPAELEDSGVYFCASSQDVSSRPYNEQFFGPGTRLTVL.

This clonotype was counted only a few times. The gene calls are TRBV7-2 and TRBJ2-2; 7 bases line up with TRBD1. Germline values: CDR1 SGHTA, CDR2 FQGNSA. The ends lost 4 bases at V and 5 bases at J; junction bases unmatched: 10. CDR3 length: 16 amino acids. CDR3 DNA: TGTGCCAGCAGCTCGACAGGGCATGGTGGGACCGGGGAGCTGTTTTTT. Protein: CASSSTGHGGTGELFF.

Turning to this clonotype: This is likely a read error, given that the CDR3 carries no conserved phenylalanine or tryptophan at its end. The chain uses TRBV20-1 and TRBJ2-7; possibly TRBD1 or TRBD2 for D (5 bases each). This CDR3 contains 12 residues. Between the trimmed V and J ends, which lost 6 bases and 7 bases, there was a span of 16 bases. Germline V gives CDR1 DFQATT, CDR2 SNEGSKA (reference sequence). The CDR3 sequence: CSARGQLEEQYS. The CDR3 coding sequence is TGCAGTGCGAGGGGTCAATTAGAAGAGCAGTACTCC.

This sequence joins TRBV20-1 and TRBJ1-5; a possible D gene is TRBD1 (6 bases). Germline V gene lookup returns CDR1 DFQATT and CDR2 SNEGSKA (reference sequence). V was shortened by 3 bases and J by 7 bases, with 16 bases between the two germline ends. The CDR3 is 14 amino acids. CDR3 region: CSASWGREGQPQHF. The CDR3 DNA reads as TGCAGTGCTAGTTGGGGGCGCGAAGGGCAGCCCCAGCATTTT.

The chain combines TRBV7-2 with TRBJ2-2; 8 nucleotides align to TRBD1. Germline trimming cut 1 base from V and 1 base from J; bases unmatched to any gene: 5. Germline V CDR1 and CDR2: SGHTA, FQGNSA. This CDR3 region has 17 residues. CDR3 sequence: CASSLGGRGLNTGELFF. The CDR3 bases are TGTGCCAGCAGCTTAGGAGGCAGGGGGCTGAACACCGGGGAGCTGTTTTTT.

This clonotype turned up a few times. The chain couples TRBV20-1 to TRBJ2-7, with D unclear. V was shortened by 4 bases and J by 1 base, with 11 bases between the two germline ends. CDR3 length equals 13 residues. Looked up from germline, CDR1 is DFQATT and CDR2 is SNEGSKA (reference sequence). The CDR3 region has the DNA TGCAGTGCTACAAGGACCTTTTCCTACGAGCAGTACTTC. Its protein is CSATRTFSYEQYF.

The table lists this clonotype with a count of one. This chain joins TRBV29-1 and TRBJ2-4, with a tentative D call TRBD2 (5 bases). The J call may be incorrect, as the DNA end agrees better with TRBJ2-7. This CDR3 region has 13 residues. In germline, CDR1 is SQVTM, CDR2 ANQGSEA. CDR3 protein: CSGKGRGSYEQYF. CDR3 DNA: TGCAGCGGCAAAGGACGGGGTTCCTACGAGCAGTACTTC.

The J gene is TRBJ2-1, the V gene TRBV24-1; D may match TRBD1 or TRBD2 (5 bases each). V was pared by 3 bases and J by 4 bases, with 9 bases between. The germline CDR1 and CDR2 sequences are KGHDR and SFDVKD. The CDR3 sequence is 14 residues long. CDR3 sequence: CATSDPGRYNEQFF. CDR3 bases: TGTGCCACCAGTGATCCGGGACGGTACAATGAGCAGTTCTTC.

The chain couples TRBV27 to TRBJ1-2; TRBD1 matches at 12 bases. Unmatched junction bases numbered 7, after V lost 4 bases and J lost 4 bases. The CDR3 is made up of 16 amino acids. Germline assignment: CDR1 MNHEY and CDR2 SMNVEV (reference sequence). CDR3 in amino acids: CASSSGTGGFGYGYTF. CDR3 DNA sequence: TGTGCCAGCAGTTCCGGGACAGGGGGCTTCGGCTATGGCTACACCTTC.

V and J are TRBV6-6 and TRBJ1-2, with a possible D match to TRBD1 (6 bases). Germline V lookup: CDR1 MNHNY, CDR2 SVGAGI (reference sequence). The CDR3 sequence is 15 residues long. V was cut by 4 bases and J by 0 bases, with 12 bases left in between. The CDR3 DNA reads TGTGCCAGCAGTTTCGTGACAGGCCCTAACTATGGCTACACCTTC. The encoded protein is CASSFVTGPNYGYTF.

The chain recombines TRBV14 with TRBJ2-7, with 7 bases that match TRBD1. CDR3 length: 16 residues. Trimming cost V 3 bases and J 3 bases; bases outside gene matches: 11. Germline V CDR1 and CDR2: SGHDN, FVKESK. The CDR3 nucleotides are TGTGCCAGCAGCCAGGATACAGGGGCCTTTGTCTACGAGCAGTACTTC. This translates into CASSQDTGAFVYEQYF.

This clonotype was seen a handful of times. The chain employs TRBV6-2 or TRBV6-3 and TRBJ2-5; no reliable D call. Deletions cut 6 bases from V and 11 bases from J, with 19 bases between. The CDR3 has 13 residues. Germline assignment: CDR1 MNHEY and CDR2 SVGEGT. The CDR3 loop is CASSYAFRSEQYF. CDR3 in DNA: TGTGCCAGCAGCTATGCGTTCCGAAGTGAGCAGTACTTC.

V gene TRBV28 combines with J gene TRBJ2-5, with D possibly TRBD1 on 5 matching bases. The J call is in doubt because the DNA end fits TRBJ2-7 better. The CDR3 length is 14 residues. The germline gives CDR1 MDHEN, CDR2 SYDVKM. CDR3 residues: CASSPFLGRYEQYF. Here the CDR3 DNA reads TGTGCCAGCAGTCCTTTCCTGGGGCGTTACGAGCAGTACTTC.

The table lists this clonotype with a few counts. This chain connects TRBV10-3 to TRBJ2-4; the D gene is possibly TRBD2 (5 bases). Trimming took off 1 base at V and 3 bases at J, with 13 bases between the two ends. The length of the CDR3 is 16 residues. CDR1 is ENHRY and CDR2 is SYGVKD in the germline V gene. CDR3 sequence: CAISEFSGLGKNIQYF. The CDR3, as DNA: TGTGCCATCAGTGAGTTTTCGGGGTTGGGCAAAAACATTCAGTACTTC.

This clonotype was counted only a few times. The chain combines TRBV7-2 with TRBJ2-3; TRBD2 might be the D (5 bases). The germline V gene encodes CDR1 SGHTA and CDR2 FQGNSA. The CDR3 covers 14 residues. V gave up 3 bases and J gave up 2 bases, with 9 bases separating them. The CDR3 region is CASSLRVITDTQYF. The CDR3 DNA follows: TGTGCCAGCAGCTTGCGGGTAATCACAGATACGCAGTATTTT.

The chain uses TRBV29-1 and TRBJ1-2; possibly TRBD1 for D (6 bases). With 4 bases removed from V and 1 base from J, the gap between germline ends came to 10 bases. The CDR3 sequence is 13 residues long. Per the germline V gene, CDR1 is SQVTM and CDR2 is ANQGSEA. DNA for the CDR3: TGCAGCGTTGTTTCAGGGGTTAACTATGGCTACACCTTC. This encodes CSVVSGVNYGYTF.